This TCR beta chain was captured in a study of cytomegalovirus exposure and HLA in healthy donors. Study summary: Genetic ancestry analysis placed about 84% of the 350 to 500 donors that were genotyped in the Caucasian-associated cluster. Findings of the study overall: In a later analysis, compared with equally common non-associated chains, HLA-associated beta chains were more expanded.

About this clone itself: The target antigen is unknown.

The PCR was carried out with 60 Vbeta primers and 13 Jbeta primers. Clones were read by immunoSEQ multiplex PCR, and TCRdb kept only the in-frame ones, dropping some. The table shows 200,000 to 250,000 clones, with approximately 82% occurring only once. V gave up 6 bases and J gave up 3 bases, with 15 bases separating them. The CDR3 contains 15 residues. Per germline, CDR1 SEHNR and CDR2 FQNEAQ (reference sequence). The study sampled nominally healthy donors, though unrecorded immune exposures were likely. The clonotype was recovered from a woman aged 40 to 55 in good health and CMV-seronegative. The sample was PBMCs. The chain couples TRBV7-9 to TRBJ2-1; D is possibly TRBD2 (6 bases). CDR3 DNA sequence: TGTGCCAGCAGTATCCCCGGGGGACTCTACAATGAGCAGTTCTTC. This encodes CASSIPGGLYNEQFF.